The 19 T cell receptor beta chains reported below all come from one sample, sequenced in a study of shared clonotypes between healthy human individuals. Sequenced by immunoSEQ multiplex PCR; TCRdb stores in-frame clones only, minus some. The sample contains more than 450,000 clones, around 79% of which appear only once. Sequenced material: PBMCs. These receptors all come from a woman aged 40 to 50 in good health. Some clones in this sample may be carry-over from other donors' samples.

The CDR3 DNA reads TGTGCCAGCAGAAGAGAGTTGGGGGCAGGGGACTATGGCTACACCTTC. Its protein is CASRRELGAGDYGYTF. The gene calls are TRBV5-4 and TRBJ1-2; D is perhaps TRBD1 (6 bases). Germline lookup yields CDR1 SGHNT and CDR2 YYREEE (reference sequence). V was pared by 5 bases and J by 3 bases, with 20 bases between. The CDR3 is 16 residues long.

This clone was detected only a few times. The chain couples TRBV28 to TRBJ1-2; D is perhaps TRBD1 (6 bases). Trimming removed 7 bases at V and 8 bases at J, with 29 bases between. Germline loops: CDR1 MDHEN, CDR2 SYDVKM. The CDR3 runs 17 residues. CDR3 sequence (DNA): TGTGCCAGCATCCCCCCGGGGGGCAGGGGTTTAATTAGGGGCTACACCTTC. Translating it yields CASIPPGGRGLIRGYTF.

The rearrangement links TRBV6-1 to TRBJ2-7; maybe TRBD2 (5 bases). V gave up 3 bases and J gave up 0 bases, with 18 bases separating them. Germline CDR1 is MNHNS and CDR2 is SASEGT. CDR3 length: 17 residues. The DNA of the CDR3 is TGTGCCAGCAGTGAGACGAACGGGGTAGGACCCTCCTACGAGCAGTACTTC. Amino acids: CASSETNGVGPSYEQYF.

The gene calls are TRBV28 and TRBJ1-5; D might be TRBD1 (6 bases). Per germline, CDR1 MDHEN and CDR2 SYDVKM. The germline V and J ends were trimmed by 2 bases and 3 bases, with 11 bases remaining between them. This CDR3 is built from 15 residues. CDR3 in amino acids: CASSLRGTLNQPQHF. Here the CDR3 DNA reads TGTGCCAGCAGTTTACGCGGGACACTCAATCAGCCCCAGCATTTT.

This chain connects TRBV7-9 to TRBJ2-3, with a possible D match to TRBD2 (6 bases). This CDR3 spans 15 amino acids. The germline gives CDR1 SEHNR, CDR2 FQNEAQ (reference sequence). V lost 7 bases and J 5 bases, leaving 19 bases between the germline ends. CDR3 nucleotides: TGTGCCAGCATCCTCGGGGACTCCCTTGTAGATACGCAGTATTTT. It is translated as CASILGDSLVDTQYF.

This clone has only one observation. The chain has TRBV4-1 and TRBJ2-2, with D possibly TRBD2 on 6 matching bases. The CDR3 has 18 residues. Germline CDR1 and CDR2: MGHRA and YSYEKL. V was shortened by 0 bases and J by 2 bases, with 16 bases between the two germline ends. The CDR3 here is CASSQDLWLASNTGELFF. For the CDR3, the DNA is TGCGCCAGCAGCCAAGATCTTTGGCTAGCGTCTAACACCGGGGAGCTGTTTTTT.

The chain links TRBV29-1 to TRBJ2-1; TRBD2 aligns across 9 bases. This CDR3 has 15 residues. The ends lost 4 bases at V and 6 bases at J; junction bases unmatched: 10. The germline V gene encodes CDR1 SQVTM and CDR2 ANQGSEA. DNA for the CDR3: TGCAGCGTTGGACTGGACGGGACTAGCCTCAATGAGCAGTTCTTC. It codes for CSVGLDGTSLNEQFF.

This rearrangement joins TRBV28 to TRBJ1-2; D gene uncertain. V was shortened by 10 bases and J by 3 bases, with 12 bases between the two germline ends. The CDR3 loop spans 12 amino acids. Germline CDR1 reads MDHEN; CDR2 reads SYDVKM. The CDR3 DNA reads TGTGCCATAGCCCCTGGTGACTATGGCTACACCTTC. This encodes CAIAPGDYGYTF.

In this sample, this clone turned up once. The chain has TRBV5-1 and TRBJ2-7, with D perhaps TRBD1 (6 bases). The CDR3 covers 14 residues. Between the trimmed V and J ends, which lost 5 bases and 2 bases, there was a span of 14 bases. CDR1 and CDR2 (germline): SGHRS, YFSETQ. CDR3 sequence reads: CASSEQGSAYEQYF. The DNA of the CDR3 is TGCGCCAGCAGTGAACAGGGATCCGCCTACGAGCAGTACTTC.

This clone was counted a few times. Other DNA sequences in the same sample also yield this CDR3. The J gene is TRBJ2-2, the V gene TRBV28; D unclear. The CDR3 runs to 11 residues. Trimming removed 3 bases at V and 6 bases at J, with 2 bases between. In germline, CDR1 is MDHEN, CDR2 SYDVKM. CDR3: CASSLAGELFF. The CDR3 bases are TGTGCCAGCAGTTTGGCCGGGGAGCTGTTTTTT.

The CDR3 loop is CSVDGPAGVGETQYF. The CDR3 nucleotides read TGCAGCGTTGATGGCCCAGCGGGAGTGGGAGAGACCCAGTACTTC. The chain employs TRBV29-1 and TRBJ2-5, with 8 positions matching TRBD2. CDR3 length: 15 amino acids. V dropped 3 bases and J dropped 4; count of bases not matched to a gene: 10. Germline V gives CDR1 SQVTM, CDR2 ANQGSEA.

This clone was recorded only once. This chain joins TRBV9 and TRBJ1-2; 7 bases agree with TRBD1. V shed 4 bases and J 5 bases; nucleotides not matched to a gene: 11. The CDR3 runs to 15 residues. The germline V gene encodes CDR1 SGDLS and CDR2 YYNGEE. The CDR3 DNA is TGTGCCAGCAGCCTCACAACCAGGGGGGAGTATGGCTACACCTTC. It yields the protein CASSLTTRGEYGYTF.

The chain carries TRBV18 and TRBJ2-7, with TRBD1 identical over 9 bases. Germline assignment: CDR1 KGHSH and CDR2 LQKENI. Trimming took 4 bases from V and 3 from J; bases not matched to a gene: 7. This CDR3 has 15 amino acids. The CDR3 sequence is CASSHGTGLVYEQYF. The CDR3 DNA reads as TGTGCCAGCTCACACGGGACAGGGTTGGTCTACGAGCAGTACTTC.

The genes are TRBV27 and TRBJ1-3; possibly TRBD1 for D (6 bases). This CDR3 spans 14 amino acids. Trimming took off 7 bases at V and 4 bases at J, with 14 bases between the two ends. Germline V CDR1 and CDR2: MNHEY, SMNVEV (reference sequence). CDR3: CASIGSGAGNTIYF. CDR3 sequence (DNA): TGTGCCAGCATCGGGTCGGGGGCCGGAAACACCATATATTTT.

The J gene is TRBJ2-1, the V gene TRBV19, with a possible D match to TRBD1 (6 bases). Germline values: CDR1 LNHDA, CDR2 SQIVND (reference sequence). V dropped 5 bases and J dropped 0 bases, with 23 bases sitting between them. This CDR3 is 19 amino acids long. The CDR3 loop is CASSSINGQPGGSYNEQFF. In DNA, the CDR3 is TGTGCCAGTAGTTCTATAAACGGACAGCCCGGAGGCTCCTACAATGAGCAGTTCTTC.

At least ten counts were recorded for this clone. The chain carries TRBV5-6 and TRBJ1-3; perhaps TRBD1 as D (6 bases). The CDR3 length is 14 residues. Trimming took off 6 bases at V and 4 bases at J, with 14 bases between the two ends. The germline gives CDR1 SGHDT, CDR2 YYEEEE. The CDR3 bases are TGTGCCAGCAAAGGAGCAGGGGCCGGAAACACCATATATTTT. Translated, it gives CASKGAGAGNTIYF.

The chain has TRBV28 and TRBJ1-2; D uncertain. Deletions cut 6 bases from V and 7 bases from J, with 12 bases between. Germline lookup yields CDR1 MDHEN and CDR2 SYDVKM. The CDR3 is made up of 12 amino acids. CDR3 residues: CASSPPGSGYTF. CDR3 nucleotide sequence: TGTGCCAGCAGCCCCCCGGGGAGTGGCTACACCTTC.

V gene TRBV6-4 combines with J gene TRBJ2-5; D gene ambiguous. Trimming removed 5 bases from V and 7 bases from J, with 14 bases in between. Germline V lookup: CDR1 MRHNA, CDR2 SNTAGT. The CDR3 is made up of 13 amino acids. The CDR3 DNA is TGTGCCAGCAGTCAAGTTAAGAGAAGGACCCAGTACTTC. Translated, it gives CASSQVKRRTQYF.

This chain connects TRBV9 to TRBJ2-2; D is uncertain. The CDR3 is 12 residues long. Germline lookup yields CDR1 SGDLS and CDR2 YYNGEE. The V end lost 1 base, the J end lost 6 bases, and 4 bases lay between the germline ends. The CDR3 reads CASSVRSGELFF. CDR3 DNA sequence: TGTGCCAGCAGCGTAAGATCCGGGGAGCTGTTTTTT.